What follows describes a single T cell receptor beta chain. Its antigen remains unknown. PCR employed 60 Vbeta and 13 Jbeta primers. Assay: immunoSEQ multiplex PCR; the TCRdb copy retains only in-frame clones and omits some. Among some 80,000 clones, 62% were seen once, and the ten largest hold roughly 4%. Germline V gene lookup returns CDR1 GTSNPN and CDR2 SVGIG (reference sequence). The CDR3 is 13 amino acids. V was pared by 3 bases and J by 5 bases, with 13 bases between. This entry comes from a study of cytomegalovirus exposure and HLA in healthy donors. Notes on the study in general: V- and J-gene trimming in TCR beta was tied to a missense DCLRE1C variant by an analysis performed later. Productive status was seen about 90% or about 30% of the time for most TCR beta V segments in an earlier analysis. As was reported, the HLA-A and HLA-B alleles of most subjects were accurately predicted from TCR beta sequences.

The V and J genes are TRBV30 and TRBJ1-2, with D possibly being TRBD1 (5 bases). This sequence was found in a male donor in good health and CMV-seropositive. Sequencing input: PBMCs. CDR3 DNA: TGTGCCTGGAGGGGGGGGGTGGAATATGGCTACACCTTC. This translates into CAWRGGVEYGYTF.